The rows below give T cell receptor beta chains drawn from one sample of a study of shared clonotypes between healthy human individuals. Sequenced by immunoSEQ multiplex PCR; TCRdb stores in-frame clones only, minus some. The sample lists around 1,900,000 clones; 85% to 95% were seen once. Sequencing was done on a sample of naive CD8+ T cells from PBMCs. The receptors stem from a man aged 18-30 years in good health. Some clones in this sample may be carry-over from other donors' samples. Each CDR3 is given with its conserved first and last residue. The order of the fields is clone size, V gene, J gene, D gene, CDR3 DNA, CDR3 protein. D genes are given only for firm matches. Size values are once, few and many counts, or a class for expanded clones, and some rows have none.

-	TRBV15	TRBJ2-2	TRBD2	TGTGCCACCAGCATGGGACTAGGGGAAAAAACCGGGGAGCTGTTTTTT	CATSMGLGEKTGELFF
-	TRBV11-2	TRBJ2-7	-	TGTGCCAGCAGCTTAGATCCAGTGGGCCGCCAGTACTTC	CASSLDPVGRQYF
-	TRBV27	TRBJ2-3	TRBD2	TGTGCCAGCAGCCCCTACTCCGGGCTAGCGGGAATCACAGATACGCAGTATTTT	CASSPYSGLAGITDTQYF
-	TRBV29-1	TRBJ2-7	TRBD2	TGCAGCGTTGAAGATCACCATATCAATAGCGGGCTCTCCTACGAGCAGTACTTC	CSVEDHHINSGLSYEQYF
-	TRBV27	TRBJ1-2	-	TGTGCCAGCAGTTTATGGGCGGGGAATGGCTACACCTTC	CASSLWAGNGYTF
-	TRBV11-1	TRBJ2-2	TRBD1	TGTGCCAGCAGCCCCTGGACAGGGAAGAACACCGGGGAGCTGTTTTTT	CASSPWTGKNTGELFF
-	TRBV19	TRBJ1-5	-	TGTGCCAGTAGTTGGTGGAATCAGCCCCAGCATTTT	CASSWWNQPQHF
-	TRBV28	TRBJ2-7	TRBD1	TGTGCCAGCAGACCACCGGGACAGCCCTACGAGCAGTACTTC	CASRPPGQPYEQYF
-	TRBV27	TRBJ1-1	TRBD1	TGTGCCAGCCGGGACAGGGAACCGAACACTGAAGCTTTCTTT	CASRDREPNTEAFF
once	TRBV15	TRBJ1-1	-	TGTGCCACCAGCGGGACCCGGACCGCAAGAACTGAAGCTTTCTTT	CATSGTRTARTEAFF
-	TRBV5-1	TRBJ1-2	-	TGCGCCAGCAGCCTTGGGGGGAATGGCTACACCTTC	CASSLGGNGYTF
-	TRBV5-1	TRBJ2-1	-	TGCGCCAGCAGCTTAGAGGGTTGGGAGCAGTTCTTC	CASSLEGWEQFF
-	TRBV5-8	TRBJ1-2	-	TGTGCCAGCAGCTTGGTCAGGGCCTATGGCTACACCTTC	CASSLVRAYGYTF
-	TRBV27	TRBJ2-7	-	TGTGCCAGCAGTTTATCATCGGGTTACGAGCAGTACTTC	CASSLSSGYEQYF
-	TRBV15	TRBJ2-7	-	TGTGCCACCAGCAGAGATAGGGGAACCTACGAGCAGTACTTC	CATSRDRGTYEQYF
-	TRBV7-9	TRBJ1-2	-	TGTGCCAGCAGTTTCGATCGACAGGTCTATGGCTACACCTTC	CASSFDRQVYGYTF
-	TRBV5-1	TRBJ2-7	-	TGCGCCAGCAGCCCGCTAGGTAGGGCCTACGAGCAGTACTTC	CASSPLGRAYEQYF
-	TRBV13	TRBJ1-2	-	TGTGCCAGCAGCTTAGGGAACTATGGCTACACCTTC	CASSLGNYGYTF
-	TRBV2	TRBJ2-1	TRBD2	TGTGCCAGCAGTGAAACTAGCGGGCCCTACAATGAGCAGTTCTTC	CASSETSGPYNEQFF
-	TRBV9	TRBJ1-1	TRBD1	TGTGCCAGCAGCGTAGAGGGGACAGACACTGAAGCTTTCTTT	CASSVEGTDTEAFF
-	TRBV4-1	TRBJ1-4	TRBD1	TGCGCCAGCAGCCCCCGGGACAGGGGGCGAGTGGATGAAAAACTGTTTTTT	CASSPRDRGRVDEKLFF
-	TRBV5-1	TRBJ1-4	-	TGCGCCAGCAGCTTGCTCAGTACTAATGAAAAACTGTTTTTT	CASSLLSTNEKLFF
-	TRBV28	TRBJ2-3	-	TGTGCCAGCACCCCTAGTACTCTTGATACGCAGTATTTT	CASTPSTLDTQYF
-	TRBV4-1	TRBJ2-7	-	TGCGCCAGCAGCCAAGTAGGATACGAGCAGTACTTC	CASSQVGYEQYF
-	TRBV28	TRBJ2-7	-	TGTGCCAGCAGCGAATCTGGGTTATCCTACGAGCAGTACTTC	CASSESGLSYEQYF
-	TRBV27	TRBJ2-2	-	TGTGCCAGCAGTTTATATCGACAGGTCACCGGGGAGCTGTTTTTT	CASSLYRQVTGELFF
-	TRBV6-5	TRBJ1-2	-	TGTGCCAGCAGCCCCCCCGGGATGAATGGCTACACCTTC	CASSPPGMNGYTF
-	TRBV6-6	TRBJ2-7	-	TGTGCCAGCAGTTTAGGGTCCTACGAGCAGTACTTC	CASSLGSYEQYF
-	TRBV30	TRBJ2-6	TRBD1	TGTGCCTGGGTTGACAGGGAGAGCTCTGGGGCCAACGTCCTGACTTTC	CAWVDRESSGANVLTF
-	TRBV11-2	TRBJ2-1	TRBD2	TGTGCCAGCAGCTTACGACTAGCCCATTCCTACAATGAGCAGTTCTTC	CASSLRLAHSYNEQFF
-	TRBV9	TRBJ1-2	-	TGTGCCAGCAGCGTAGAGTCCCATTATGGCTACACCTTC	CASSVESHYGYTF
-	TRBV5-6	TRBJ1-1	TRBD1	TGTGCCAGCAGCTCCACCCCGGACAGGCGCGAAGCTTTCTTT	CASSSTPDRREAFF